This TCR beta chain was sequenced for a study of control samples from healthy donors and cancer patients. Germline lookup yields CDR1 LNHDA and CDR2 SQIVND (reference sequence). V dropped 4 bases and J dropped 0; count of bases not matched to a gene: 5. The CDR3 consists of 15 residues. Profiled with immunoSEQ multiplex PCR; TCRdb holds only in-frame clones, not every one. The sample yields some 150,000 clones, 96% seen once. The specimen was blood. The chain combines TRBV19 with TRBJ1-1, with 7 bases aligning to TRBD1. This sequence originates from a woman aged 30 to 39 in good health. CDR3 protein: CASSSRQGMNTEAFF. The CDR3 DNA reads TGTGCCAGTAGTAGCAGACAGGGTATGAACACTGAAGCTTTCTTT.